This entry features one TCR beta chain sequence. Antigen specificity is unknown. The CDR3 sequence is 15 residues long. The V and J ends lost 6 bases and 4 bases, in that order; junction bases with no gene match: 3. Germline V gene lookup returns CDR1 MNHEY and CDR2 SMNVEV (reference sequence). The record originates from a study of cytomegalovirus exposure and HLA in healthy donors. 13 Jbeta primers and 60 Vbeta primers were used for the PCR. The assay was immunoSEQ multiplex PCR, and TCRdb's table has in-frame clones only and misses some. The profile shows 100,000 to 150,000 clones, approximately 75% of them singletons. Overall study results and limits: An analysis was carried out at a later point. It showed that HLA-associated TCR beta chains were more clonally expanded than equally common non-associated chains. Later analysis suggested links between common viral pathogens and several top significant clusters. In an earlier analysis, about 90% or about 30%: the productive usage of most TCR beta V segments.

The rearrangement joins TRBV27 to TRBJ2-6; 10 bases line up with TRBD1. This TCR came from a male donor in good health and CMV-seronegative. Sequenced material: PBMCs. The CDR3 DNA is TGTGCCAGCAGGGGACAGGGGATAGGGGCCAACGTCCTGACTTTC. The encoded protein is CASRGQGIGANVLTF.